A selection of T cell receptor beta chains follows, all from one sample in a study of T cells in localized non-small cell lung cancer. Generated by immunoSEQ multiplex PCR, the TCRdb table keeps only in-frame clones and is missing some. The sample contains roughly 1,500 clones, around 23% of which appear only once. The sample was normal lung tissue next to the tumor, taken before any cancer treatment. The receptors were gathered from a female donor older than 55 with stage II squamous cell lung carcinoma. Each CDR3 is given with its conserved first and last residue. A clone size is listed for some rows: how often the clone was seen (once, few, many), or a class if it is expanded.

j_gene: TRBJ2-5
abundance: few
v_gene: TRBV11-3
CDR3aa: CASSLGVGGRETQYF

j_gene: TRBJ2-5
abundance: -
v_gene: TRBV11-3
CDR3aa: CASSLVAGAQETQYF

j_gene: TRBJ2-3
abundance: -
v_gene: TRBV29-1
CDR3aa: CSVAPATGSRDTQYF

j_gene: TRBJ2-7
abundance: -
v_gene: TRBV18
CDR3aa: CASSPSQNSVDEQYF

j_gene: TRBJ2-2
abundance: few
v_gene: TRBV11-3
CDR3aa: CASSFRGSWAGELFF

j_gene: TRBJ1-2
abundance: -
v_gene: TRBV28
CDR3aa: CASSLGTANGYTF

j_gene: TRBJ2-1
abundance: -
v_gene: TRBV19
CDR3aa: CASSPSGQGFNEQFF

j_gene: TRBJ1-1
abundance: -
v_gene: TRBV14
CDR3aa: CASSFFTGGTEAFF

j_gene: TRBJ2-1
abundance: medium-sized
v_gene: TRBV6-8
CDR3aa: CASSYSAGGRYNEQFF

j_gene: TRBJ2-7
abundance: -
v_gene: TRBV6-8
CDR3aa: CASSYGGRGYEQYF

j_gene: TRBJ2-6
abundance: -
v_gene: TRBV30
CDR3aa: CAWGRPDDGANVLTF

j_gene: TRBJ1-5
abundance: -
v_gene: TRBV10-3
CDR3aa: CATKKRGEGQPQHF

j_gene: TRBJ1-2
abundance: -
v_gene: TRBV30
CDR3aa: CAWSGQAGGYTF

j_gene: TRBJ2-3
abundance: few
v_gene: TRBV9
CDR3aa: CASSVEVASGGWADTQYF

j_gene: TRBJ1-6
abundance: few
v_gene: TRBV9
CDR3aa: CASSRGGDNSPLHF

j_gene: TRBJ2-3
abundance: few
v_gene: TRBV9
CDR3aa: CANTMIGAAKGDTQYF

j_gene: TRBJ1-1
abundance: large
v_gene: TRBV18
CDR3aa: CASSPQDGGPGAEAFF

j_gene: TRBJ1-4
abundance: medium-sized
v_gene: TRBV9
CDR3aa: CASSAPPDEKLFF

j_gene: TRBJ1-3
abundance: large
v_gene: TRBV11-3
CDR3aa: CASSFTGESGNTIYF

j_gene: TRBJ1-1
abundance: -
v_gene: TRBV29-1
CDR3aa: CSVATGSSEAFF

j_gene: TRBJ2-7
abundance: -
v_gene: TRBV11-3
CDR3aa: CASRAGTGTYEQYF

j_gene: TRBJ2-1
abundance: -
v_gene: TRBV7-8
CDR3aa: CASSPTIYNEQFF

j_gene: TRBJ2-1
abundance: -
v_gene: TRBV1
CDR3aa: CTSTQQPGPSYNEQFF

j_gene: TRBJ2-7
abundance: -
v_gene: TRBV11-3
CDR3aa: CASSGSEDPLSLYEQYF

j_gene: TRBJ1-4
abundance: -
v_gene: TRBV19
CDR3aa: CASSSRDGTRSEKLFF

j_gene: TRBJ2-1
abundance: -
v_gene: TRBV29-1
CDR3aa: CSVALGAHSYNEQFF

j_gene: TRBJ2-7
abundance: -
v_gene: TRBV19
CDR3aa: CASSIALAGSYEQYF

j_gene: TRBJ2-7
abundance: -
v_gene: TRBV29-1
CDR3aa: CSVGQDGAYEQYF

j_gene: TRBJ1-1
abundance: few
v_gene: TRBV18
CDR3aa: CASSLTRTGGAEAFF

j_gene: TRBJ2-5
abundance: -
v_gene: TRBV18
CDR3aa: CASSPGQGKEETQYF

j_gene: TRBJ2-1
abundance: -
v_gene: TRBV29-1
CDR3aa: CSTAGPWHSSYNEQFF

j_gene: TRBJ1-3
abundance: -
v_gene: TRBV11-3
CDR3aa: CASSLRTTGTGNTIYF

j_gene: TRBJ2-1
abundance: -
v_gene: TRBV29-1
CDR3aa: CSVEGGWNEQFF

j_gene: TRBJ2-3
abundance: medium-sized
v_gene: TRBV9
CDR3aa: CASSPRQGQRSDTQYF

j_gene: TRBJ2-2
abundance: -
v_gene: TRBV11-3
CDR3aa: CASSPSGSFTGELFF

j_gene: TRBJ2-2
abundance: -
v_gene: TRBV23-1
CDR3aa: CASSGKRVPTNTGELFF

j_gene: TRBJ1-2
abundance: -
v_gene: TRBV11-3
CDR3aa: CASSLEVVSHYGYTF

j_gene: TRBJ2-1
abundance: large
v_gene: TRBV9
CDR3aa: CASSVTWRGYNEQFF

j_gene: TRBJ2-1
abundance: -
v_gene: TRBV28
CDR3aa: CASSLTGQGAYNEQFF

j_gene: TRBJ2-4
abundance: few
v_gene: TRBV11-3
CDR3aa: CASSLPGQGNIQYF

j_gene: TRBJ2-3
abundance: -
v_gene: TRBV19
CDR3aa: CASSIPGTASTDTQYF

j_gene: TRBJ1-6
abundance: -
v_gene: TRBV11-3
CDR3aa: CASSSRGASYNSPLHF

j_gene: TRBJ1-1
abundance: large
v_gene: TRBV6-8
CDR3aa: CASSYDLGAQAEAFF

j_gene: TRBJ1-1
abundance: few
v_gene: TRBV6-8
CDR3aa: CASSYVGQPNTEAFF

j_gene: TRBJ1-3
abundance: -
v_gene: TRBV30
CDR3aa: CAWSVRGTGNTIYF

j_gene: TRBJ1-5
abundance: few
v_gene: TRBV9
CDR3aa: CASSLTGDSNQPQHF

j_gene: TRBJ2-1
abundance: -
v_gene: TRBV11-3
CDR3aa: CASSPIPDSLINNEQFF

j_gene: TRBJ1-3
abundance: few
v_gene: TRBV19
CDR3aa: CASIGVAGSGNTIYF

j_gene: TRBJ2-7
abundance: -
v_gene: TRBV6-8
CDR3aa: CAISVGLAGVGEQYF

j_gene: TRBJ2-5
abundance: -
v_gene: TRBV18
CDR3aa: CASSPKAPGETQYF

j_gene: TRBJ1-2
abundance: few
v_gene: TRBV6-8
CDR3aa: CASSYYKDSSLGYGYTF

j_gene: TRBJ2-1
abundance: -
v_gene: TRBV10-3
CDR3aa: CAISESKGLGRDGSSYNEQFF

j_gene: TRBJ1-1
abundance: -
v_gene: TRBV11-3
CDR3aa: CASSILPVGNTEAFF

j_gene: TRBJ1-4
abundance: few
v_gene: TRBV28
CDR3aa: CASSPLGGMIMGLNEKLFF

j_gene: TRBJ1-3
abundance: few
v_gene: TRBV11-3
CDR3aa: CASSLRTGGFSGNTIYF